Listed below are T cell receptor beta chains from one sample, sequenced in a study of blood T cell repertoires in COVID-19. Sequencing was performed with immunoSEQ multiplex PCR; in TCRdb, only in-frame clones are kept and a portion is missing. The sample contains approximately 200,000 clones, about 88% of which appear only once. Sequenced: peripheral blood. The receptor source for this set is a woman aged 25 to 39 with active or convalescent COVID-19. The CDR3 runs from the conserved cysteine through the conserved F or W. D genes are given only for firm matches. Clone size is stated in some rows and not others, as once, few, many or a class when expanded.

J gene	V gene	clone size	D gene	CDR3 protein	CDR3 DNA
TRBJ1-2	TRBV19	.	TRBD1	CASDRGNGGYTF	TGTGCCAGCGACAGGGGAAATGGTGGCTACACCTTC
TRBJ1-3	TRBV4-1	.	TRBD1	CASSYNRGTGNTIYF	TGCGCCAGCAGCTACAACAGGGGAACTGGAAACACCATATATTTT
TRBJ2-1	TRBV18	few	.	CASSVAPYNEQFF	TGTGCCAGCTCGGTAGCCCCATACAATGAGCAGTTCTTC
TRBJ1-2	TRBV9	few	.	CASNQQGNYGYTF	TGTGCCAGCAATCAACAGGGAAACTATGGCTACACCTTC
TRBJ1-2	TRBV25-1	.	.	CASSSGYNYGYTF	TGTGCCAGCAGCTCAGGGTATAACTATGGCTACACCTTC
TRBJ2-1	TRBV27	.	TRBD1	CASTRDRGGGEQFF	TGTGCCAGCACAAGGGACAGGGGCGGCGGGGAGCAGTTCTTC
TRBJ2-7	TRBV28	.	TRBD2	CASSFNMGTSGRFFYEQYF	TGTGCCAGCAGTTTTAATATGGGGACTAGCGGGAGATTCTTCTACGAGCAGTACTTC
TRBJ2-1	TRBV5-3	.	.	CARSLTLGVSYNEQFF	TGTGCCAGAAGCTTGACCTTAGGGGTATCATACAATGAGCAGTTCTTC
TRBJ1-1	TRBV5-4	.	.	CASSPGGIRNTEAFF	TGTGCCAGCAGTCCTGGGGGGATCAGGAACACTGAAGCTTTCTTT
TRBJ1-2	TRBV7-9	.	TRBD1	CASSGRTGVQGGYTF	TGTGCCAGCAGCGGCCGAACAGGGGTTCAGGGGGGCTACACCTTC
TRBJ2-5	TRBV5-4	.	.	CASTTGEAETQYF	TGTGCCAGCACCACCGGGGAGGCAGAGACCCAGTACTTC
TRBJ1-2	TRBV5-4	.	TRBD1	CASSPTGAYGYTF	TGTGCCAGCAGCCCGACAGGGGCCTATGGCTACACCTTC